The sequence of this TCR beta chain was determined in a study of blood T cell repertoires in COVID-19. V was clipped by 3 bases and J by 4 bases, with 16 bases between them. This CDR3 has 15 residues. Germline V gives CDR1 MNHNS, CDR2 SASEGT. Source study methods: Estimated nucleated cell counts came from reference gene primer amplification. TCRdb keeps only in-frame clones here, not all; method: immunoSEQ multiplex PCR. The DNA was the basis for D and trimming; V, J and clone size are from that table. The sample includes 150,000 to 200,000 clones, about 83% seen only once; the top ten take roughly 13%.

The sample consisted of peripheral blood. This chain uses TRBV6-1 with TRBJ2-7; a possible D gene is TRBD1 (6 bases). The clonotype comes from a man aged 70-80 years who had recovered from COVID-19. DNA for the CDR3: TGTGCCAGCAGTGAGGGGTACAGGGCTTTGTACGAGCAGTACTTC. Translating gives CASSEGYRALYEQYF.